The sequence of this T cell receptor beta chain was determined in a study of cytomegalovirus exposure and HLA in healthy donors (dated by TCRdb to the late 2010s). General notes on the study: A later analysis indicated that the 90 to 150 validation repertoires were generated on the platform also employed for the approximately 700 repertoires of the first cohort. High-throughput TCR immunosequencing, statistical association of individual TCRs with disease status, and machine learning were combined to predict cytomegalovirus infection status. The study was designed to test whether signatures of past pathogen exposure could be identified by cataloging public T cell receptors. A separate validation cohort of 90 to 150 different subjects was used in addition to the roughly 620-subject first cohort.

CDR1 LNHDA and CDR2 SQIVND are derived from the germline V gene (reference sequence). V is pruned by 1 base and J by 2 bases, leaving 5 bases of the junction without a gene match. Including cysteine and phenylalanine, the CDR3 has 16 amino acids. Only the CDR3 region is kept as DNA, spanning 48 bases read in frame from base 1. Library preparation employed the immunoSEQ multiplex PCR assay. The source study handled its data this way. A statistical classification framework was developed to diagnose cytomegalovirus status using the catalog of TCR beta chain sequences. Not all clones reach the TCRdb copy of this immuneACCESS table, which keeps in-frame sequences only. Checked studies attribute under half of the gap to unresolved V genes and leave the rest unexplained. The D gene and trimming were derived from the DNA, and the V and J assignments and clone size from that table. This sample gives approximately 270,000 clones in total; roughly 87% of them show up just once. The biggest ten clones account for around 12% of the sample.

The investigation overall reported the following: The classifier was reported to diagnose cytomegalovirus status with high specificity and sensitivity in both the original cohort and the validation cohort. In vitro tests confirmed that a few of the cytomegalovirus-associated TCR beta chains recognize cytomegalovirus antigens. Most TCR sequences were observed very rarely across donors, whereas some public TCRs were present in many individuals. A later analysis found that TCRs clustered in the first cohort also tended to co-occur in the roughly 110 validation repertoires, with more than 90% of cluster scores above 0. A later analysis lacked HLA typing for the validation cohort, so it scored co-occurrence in that cohort across all 120 repertoires. According to the authors, the approach could potentially be generalized to other disease states and immunological phenotypes. The study listed 150 to 200 TCR beta chains as associated with cytomegalovirus.

Separate from the roughly 660-subject first cohort, the validation cohort of roughly 110 subjects was the group to which the donors belonged. A word on this clone: What this receptor recognizes is not known. Base qualities were left out, and no much larger clone turns up one base away.

In this chain, TRBV19 is recombined with TRBJ2-1; 7 middle bases align to TRBD1. The source is a man aged 18 to 29 in good health and CMV-seropositive. Sequenced sample: PBMCs. The sequenced DNA: TGTGCCAGTAGTATAGGGACAGGTGGCACCTACAATGAGCAGTTCTTC. This encodes CASSIGTGGTYNEQFF.